This is a list of T cell receptor beta chains from one sample in a study of cytomegalovirus exposure and HLA in healthy donors. The data were produced by immunoSEQ multiplex PCR, yet TCRdb's version contains in-frame clones alone and is incomplete. This sample has just under 70,000 clones; 75% to 90% occur once, and the top ten carry around 7%. Input material: PBMCs. The receptors derive from a human donor in good health. The CDR3 runs from the conserved cysteine through the conserved F or W. Each record gives: J gene, V gene, D gene, clone size, CDR3 DNA, CDR3 protein. D genes are given only for firm matches. Only part of the rows carry a size: once, few, many, or a class if the clone is expanded.

j_gene: TRBJ1-2; v_gene: TRBV7-9; d_gene: TRBD1; abundance: .; CDR3nt: TGTGCCAGCAGCTTCGGGACAGGGGAGCACTACTATGGCTACACCTTC; CDR3aa: CASSFGTGEHYYGYTF
j_gene: TRBJ2-5; v_gene: TRBV5-1; d_gene: .; abundance: .; CDR3nt: TGCGCCAGCAGCTTGGAGTTACAGGGTGCAGAGACCCAGTACTTC; CDR3aa: CASSLELQGAETQYF
j_gene: TRBJ1-3; v_gene: TRBV10-3; d_gene: .; abundance: .; CDR3nt: TGTGCCATCAGTGACGGGGGGTCAGGGGCATACACCATATATTTT; CDR3aa: CAISDGGSGAYTIYF
j_gene: TRBJ2-2; v_gene: TRBV6-6; d_gene: TRBD2; abundance: .; CDR3nt: TGTGCCAGCAGTCGTGGGGGGGGGACCGGGGAGCTGTTTTTT; CDR3aa: CASSRGGGTGELFF
j_gene: TRBJ1-3; v_gene: TRBV2; d_gene: .; abundance: .; CDR3nt: TGTGCCAGCAGTGACATTGGAAACACCATATATTTT; CDR3aa: CASSDIGNTIYF
j_gene: TRBJ1-2; v_gene: TRBV19; d_gene: TRBD1; abundance: .; CDR3nt: TGTGCCAGTAGTTCGACAGGGCGCTTGGTTGGCTACACCTTC; CDR3aa: CASSSTGRLVGYTF
j_gene: TRBJ1-6; v_gene: TRBV7-8; d_gene: .; abundance: once; CDR3nt: TGTGCCAGCAGCCCGACCCGGGACACGAGGTCACCCCTCCACTTT; CDR3aa: CASSPTRDTRSPLHF
j_gene: TRBJ2-3; v_gene: TRBV7-9; d_gene: .; abundance: .; CDR3nt: TGTGCCAGCAGCTTAGGAACGGGCACAGATACGCAGTATTTT; CDR3aa: CASSLGTGTDTQYF
j_gene: TRBJ2-7; v_gene: TRBV6-6; d_gene: .; abundance: .; CDR3nt: TGTGCCAGCAGTTACTCCGGGCAGGGCAGAGAGCAGTACTTC; CDR3aa: CASSYSGQGREQYF
j_gene: TRBJ2-5; v_gene: TRBV5-4; d_gene: TRBD1; abundance: .; CDR3nt: TGTGCCAGCAGCTCGGGACAGTCTCAAGAGACCCAGTACTTC; CDR3aa: CASSSGQSQETQYF
j_gene: TRBJ2-2; v_gene: TRBV14; d_gene: .; abundance: once; CDR3nt: TGTGCCAGCAGCGGAGACCGGGACTGGCAGAACACCGGGGAGCTGTTTTTT; CDR3aa: CASSGDRDWQNTGELFF
j_gene: TRBJ2-5; v_gene: TRBV9; d_gene: .; abundance: .; CDR3nt: TGTGCCAGCAGCGAGACGGAAGGGGTGACAGAGACCCAGTACTTC; CDR3aa: CASSETEGVTETQYF
j_gene: TRBJ1-2; v_gene: TRBV29-1; d_gene: TRBD1; abundance: .; CDR3nt: TGCAGCGTTGACCTCGGGACAGGGGAGGGCTACACCTTC; CDR3aa: CSVDLGTGEGYTF
j_gene: TRBJ2-1; v_gene: TRBV5-1; d_gene: TRBD2; abundance: once; CDR3nt: TGCGCCAGCAGCTTGGTAGCGGGGGGAAACCCCGGATACAATGAGCAGTTCTTC; CDR3aa: CASSLVAGGNPGYNEQFF
j_gene: TRBJ1-1; v_gene: TRBV5-1; d_gene: TRBD1; abundance: once; CDR3nt: TGCGCCAGCAGCCCCGGGACAGCCATAAACACTGAAGCTTTCTTT; CDR3aa: CASSPGTAINTEAFF
j_gene: TRBJ1-5; v_gene: TRBV7-2; d_gene: TRBD1; abundance: few; CDR3nt: TGTGCCAGCAGCTCCGGGACAGGGGGCAATCAGCCCCAGCATTTT; CDR3aa: CASSSGTGGNQPQHF
j_gene: TRBJ2-7; v_gene: TRBV15; d_gene: .; abundance: .; CDR3nt: TGTGCCACCAGCCGGAGGGACGGAAACTACGAGCAGTACTTC; CDR3aa: CATSRRDGNYEQYF
j_gene: TRBJ1-6; v_gene: TRBV2; d_gene: .; abundance: .; CDR3nt: TGTGCCAGCAGTTCCGGGGGAATCTCACCCCTCCACTTT; CDR3aa: CASSSGGISPLHF
j_gene: TRBJ2-5; v_gene: TRBV2; d_gene: .; abundance: .; CDR3nt: TGTGCCAGCAGTTCGGACTCCCCGGGGGAGACCCAGTACTTC; CDR3aa: CASSSDSPGETQYF
j_gene: TRBJ2-1; v_gene: TRBV11-2; d_gene: .; abundance: .; CDR3nt: TGTGCCAGCAGCTTCGGACAGAGCTCCTACAATGAGCAGTTCTTC; CDR3aa: CASSFGQSSYNEQFF
j_gene: TRBJ2-2; v_gene: TRBV6-5; d_gene: .; abundance: .; CDR3nt: TGTGCCAGCAGTTACTCGGACAGTGGGGTGCCCGGGGAGCTGTTTTTT; CDR3aa: CASSYSDSGVPGELFF
j_gene: TRBJ2-7; v_gene: TRBV5-4; d_gene: TRBD1; abundance: once; CDR3nt: TGTGCCAGCAGCCCTATAGGGACAGAGCGCGACGAGCAGTACTTC; CDR3aa: CASSPIGTERDEQYF
j_gene: TRBJ2-7; v_gene: TRBV20-1; d_gene: TRBD2; abundance: .; CDR3nt: TGCAGTGCCGGGGGGGCCGAGCAGTACTTC; CDR3aa: CSAGGAEQYF
j_gene: TRBJ2-1; v_gene: TRBV7-2; d_gene: .; abundance: .; CDR3nt: TGTGCCAGCAGCTCAGTCTCCTCTGCCGCCCCAACCACAAATGAGCAGTTCTTC; CDR3aa: CASSSVSSAAPTTNEQFF
j_gene: TRBJ2-2; v_gene: TRBV2; d_gene: .; abundance: .; CDR3nt: TGTGCCAGCAGGAGAGGAGGGTTTGGCACCGGGGAGCTGTTTTTT; CDR3aa: CASRRGGFGTGELFF
j_gene: TRBJ1-4; v_gene: TRBV15; d_gene: .; abundance: few; CDR3nt: TGTGCCACCTTGAACAGGGAGTTCGGTAATAATGAAAAACTGTTTTTT; CDR3aa: CATLNREFGNNEKLFF
j_gene: TRBJ2-5; v_gene: TRBV2; d_gene: .; abundance: .; CDR3nt: TGTGCCAGCAAGCAGGGTGGTAGAGAGACCCAGTACTTC; CDR3aa: CASKQGGRETQYF
j_gene: TRBJ2-3; v_gene: TRBV2; d_gene: TRBD2; abundance: .; CDR3nt: TGTGCCAGCAGTGACCCTAGCGGGGGCACAGATACGCAGTATTTT; CDR3aa: CASSDPSGGTDTQYF
j_gene: TRBJ1-2; v_gene: TRBV7-6; d_gene: .; abundance: .; CDR3nt: TGTGCCAGCAGCTTGACAGTTAACTATGGCTACCCCTTC; CDR3aa: CASSLTVNYGYPF
j_gene: TRBJ1-2; v_gene: TRBV5-4; d_gene: TRBD1; abundance: once; CDR3nt: TGTGCCAGCAGCTTGCGTCAGGGGGCTGATAACTATGGCTACACCTTC; CDR3aa: CASSLRQGADNYGYTF
j_gene: TRBJ2-1; v_gene: TRBV29-1; d_gene: .; abundance: .; CDR3nt: TGCAGCGTTGAAAAATTGGCAGGGCGGTACAATGAGCAGTTCTTC; CDR3aa: CSVEKLAGRYNEQFF
j_gene: TRBJ1-4; v_gene: TRBV28; d_gene: TRBD1; abundance: .; CDR3nt: TGTGCCAGCAGCCCTCTAGGACAGGCCGCCTACTTTACTAATGAAAAACTGTTTTTT; CDR3aa: CASSPLGQAAYFTNEKLFF
j_gene: TRBJ2-7; v_gene: TRBV7-8; d_gene: TRBD2; abundance: .; CDR3nt: TGTGCCAGCAGCTTAGCGATGGGAGGGACCTACGAGCAGTACTTC; CDR3aa: CASSLAMGGTYEQYF
j_gene: TRBJ1-2; v_gene: TRBV2; d_gene: .; abundance: .; CDR3nt: TGTGCCAGCCGGGGATCGGGGTATGGCTACACCTTC; CDR3aa: CASRGSGYGYTF
j_gene: TRBJ1-3; v_gene: TRBV5-8; d_gene: .; abundance: .; CDR3nt: TGTGCCAGCAGCTTTTTACAGGGATACTCTGGAAACACCATATATTTT; CDR3aa: CASSFLQGYSGNTIYF
j_gene: TRBJ2-7; v_gene: TRBV7-2; d_gene: .; abundance: few; CDR3nt: TGTGCCAGCAGCTTAACAGGCGCTAGCGAGTACGAGCAGTACTTC; CDR3aa: CASSLTGASEYEQYF
j_gene: TRBJ2-1; v_gene: TRBV30; d_gene: TRBD2; abundance: few; CDR3nt: TGTGCCTGGAATGAAGGACTAGCGGGGGGTAGTGAGCAGTTCTTC; CDR3aa: CAWNEGLAGGSEQFF
j_gene: TRBJ1-5; v_gene: TRBV28; d_gene: TRBD1; abundance: few; CDR3nt: TGTGCCAGCAGTAGGGCAGGGGGCGACAGCAATCAGCCCCAGCATTTT; CDR3aa: CASSRAGGDSNQPQHF
j_gene: TRBJ1-4; v_gene: TRBV19; d_gene: TRBD1; abundance: .; CDR3nt: TGTGCCAGTAGTGCGACAGGGATCGGTGAAAAACTGTTTTTT; CDR3aa: CASSATGIGEKLFF
j_gene: TRBJ2-1; v_gene: TRBV11-2; d_gene: TRBD1; abundance: .; CDR3nt: TGTGCCAGCAGCTTAGCTCCGGACAGGGGGTTGAGAGATGAGCAGTTCTTC; CDR3aa: CASSLAPDRGLRDEQFF
j_gene: TRBJ2-7; v_gene: TRBV6-6; d_gene: TRBD2; abundance: few; CDR3nt: TGTGCCAGCAGTCCCGACCTAGCGGGGCAGTCCTACGAGCAGTACTTC; CDR3aa: CASSPDLAGQSYEQYF
j_gene: TRBJ2-2; v_gene: TRBV14; d_gene: .; abundance: .; CDR3nt: TGTGCCAGCAGCCAAGCGTGGGAAGGGGCGAAGCTGTTTTTT; CDR3aa: CASSQAWEGAKLFF
j_gene: TRBJ1-1; v_gene: TRBV5-1; d_gene: TRBD1; abundance: .; CDR3nt: TGCGCCAGCAGCCCTTCCGGGACAGACACTGAAGCTTTCTTT; CDR3aa: CASSPSGTDTEAFF
j_gene: TRBJ2-6; v_gene: TRBV14; d_gene: TRBD1; abundance: .; CDR3nt: TGTGCCAGCAGCGGATGGACAGGGAAGGGGGTGGCCAACGTCCTGACTTTC; CDR3aa: CASSGWTGKGVANVLTF
j_gene: TRBJ1-2; v_gene: TRBV19; d_gene: .; abundance: few; CDR3nt: TGTGCCAGCCGGATGTTGGACGGGGTCTACACCTTC; CDR3aa: CASRMLDGVYTF
j_gene: TRBJ2-1; v_gene: TRBV5-4; d_gene: .; abundance: once; CDR3nt: TGTGCCAGCAGCTGGGCCAACTACAATGAGCAGTTCTTC; CDR3aa: CASSWANYNEQFF
j_gene: TRBJ1-1; v_gene: TRBV6-1; d_gene: TRBD1; abundance: .; CDR3nt: TGTGCCAGCACGGGACAGGGGTGGAACACTGAAGCTTTCTTT; CDR3aa: CASTGQGWNTEAFF
j_gene: TRBJ2-2; v_gene: TRBV2; d_gene: .; abundance: .; CDR3nt: TGTGCCAGCAAGGGGGTAGGAACCACCGGGGAGCTGTTTTTT; CDR3aa: CASKGVGTTGELFF
j_gene: TRBJ2-2; v_gene: TRBV11-2; d_gene: .; abundance: few; CDR3nt: TGTGCCAGCAGCCCCGGGACACCACTTGTGGGGGAGCTGTTTTTT; CDR3aa: CASSPGTPLVGELFF
j_gene: TRBJ1-6; v_gene: TRBV27; d_gene: .; abundance: .; CDR3nt: TGTGCCAGCTCCCCACCCCTCAGGGTTTCTGGGAATTCACCCCTCCACTTT; CDR3aa: CASSPPLRVSGNSPLHF
j_gene: TRBJ1-2; v_gene: TRBV5-1; d_gene: TRBD1; abundance: .; CDR3nt: TGCGCCAGCAGCTTGGCCGGGACAGCGGTCTATGGCTACACCTTC; CDR3aa: CASSLAGTAVYGYTF